This T cell receptor (beta chain) was sequenced in a study of blood T cell repertoires in COVID-19. Study at large: Whether acute or convalescent, the COVID-19 samples came from the United States, Italy and Spain. PBMCs, B-cell-depleted T cells, or T cells provided the cDNA or gDNA that made up the material.

Per the study methods: Quantification of nucleated cells was approximated via reference gene primer amplification. Produced via immunoSEQ multiplex PCR; TCRdb's table is partial and in-frame only. The V and J calls and clone size come from that table; D and trimming were worked out from the DNA. Of approximately 290,000 clones in the sample, about 88% were seen once. V lost 4 bases, J lost 2 bases, and 12 bases lay in between. The germline V gene encodes CDR1 KGHSY and CDR2 FQNENV. The CDR3 runs 14 residues. The chain combines TRBV16 with TRBJ2-7; D is ambiguous. This TCR derives from a woman aged 60 to 75 with acute or convalescent COVID-19. What was sequenced was peripheral blood. This chain's CDR3 is CASSRLTVPYEQYF. DNA for the CDR3: TGTGCCAGCAGCCGGCTAACAGTACCCTACGAGCAGTACTTC.